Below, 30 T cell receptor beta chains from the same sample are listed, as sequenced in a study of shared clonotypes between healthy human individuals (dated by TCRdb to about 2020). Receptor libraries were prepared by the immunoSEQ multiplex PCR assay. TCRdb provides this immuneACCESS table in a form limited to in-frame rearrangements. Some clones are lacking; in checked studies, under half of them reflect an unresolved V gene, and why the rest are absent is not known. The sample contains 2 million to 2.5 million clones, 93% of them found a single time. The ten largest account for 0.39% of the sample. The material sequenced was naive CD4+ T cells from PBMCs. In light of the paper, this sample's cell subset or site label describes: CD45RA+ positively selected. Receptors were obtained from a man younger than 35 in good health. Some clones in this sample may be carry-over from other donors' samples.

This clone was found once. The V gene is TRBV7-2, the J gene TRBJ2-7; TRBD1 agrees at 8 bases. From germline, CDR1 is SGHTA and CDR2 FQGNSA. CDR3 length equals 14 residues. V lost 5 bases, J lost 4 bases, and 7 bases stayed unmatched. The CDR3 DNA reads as TGTGCCAGCAGCCTATACAGGGGGGCTTACGAGCAGTACTTC. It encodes CASSLYRGAYEQYF.

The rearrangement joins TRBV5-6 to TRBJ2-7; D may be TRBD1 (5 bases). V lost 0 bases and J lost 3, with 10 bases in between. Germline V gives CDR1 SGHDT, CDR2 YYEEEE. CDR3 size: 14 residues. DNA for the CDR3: TGTGCCAGCAGCTTGGTGGACACCTACTACGAGCAGTACTTC. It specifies CASSLVDTYYEQYF.

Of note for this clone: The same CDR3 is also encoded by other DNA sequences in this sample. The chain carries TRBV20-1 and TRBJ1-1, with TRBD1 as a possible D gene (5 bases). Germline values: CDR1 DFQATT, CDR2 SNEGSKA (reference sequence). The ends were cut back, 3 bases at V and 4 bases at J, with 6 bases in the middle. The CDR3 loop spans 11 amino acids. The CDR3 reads CSASGGTEAFF. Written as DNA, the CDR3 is TGCAGTGCTAGCGGGGGCACTGAAGCTTTCTTT.

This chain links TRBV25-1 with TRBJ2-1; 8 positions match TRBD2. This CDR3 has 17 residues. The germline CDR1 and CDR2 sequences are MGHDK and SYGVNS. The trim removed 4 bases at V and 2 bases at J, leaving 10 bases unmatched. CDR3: CASSGDPGTRTYNEQFF. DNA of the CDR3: TGTGCCAGCAGTGGCGACCCCGGGACTAGAACCTACAATGAGCAGTTCTTC.

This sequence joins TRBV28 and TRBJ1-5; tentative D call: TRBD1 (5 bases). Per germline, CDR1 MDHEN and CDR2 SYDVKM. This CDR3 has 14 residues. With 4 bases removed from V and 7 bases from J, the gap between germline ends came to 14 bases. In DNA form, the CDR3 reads TGTGCCAGCAGTTCCTCCAGGGATCAGCAGCCCCAGCATTTT. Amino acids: CASSSSRDQQPQHF. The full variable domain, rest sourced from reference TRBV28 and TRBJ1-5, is DVKVTQSSRYLVKRTGEKVFLECVQDMDHENMFWYRQDPGLGLRLIYFSYDVKMKEKGDIPEGYSVSREKKERFSLILESASTNQTSMYLCASSSSRDQQPQHFGDGTRLSIL.

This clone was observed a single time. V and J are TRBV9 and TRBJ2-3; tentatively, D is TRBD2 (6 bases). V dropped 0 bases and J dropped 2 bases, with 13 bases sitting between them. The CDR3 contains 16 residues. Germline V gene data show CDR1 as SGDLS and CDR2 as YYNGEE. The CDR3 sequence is CASSVDPGLPTDTQYF. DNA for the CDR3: TGTGCCAGCAGCGTAGACCCGGGACTCCCCACAGATACGCAGTATTTT.

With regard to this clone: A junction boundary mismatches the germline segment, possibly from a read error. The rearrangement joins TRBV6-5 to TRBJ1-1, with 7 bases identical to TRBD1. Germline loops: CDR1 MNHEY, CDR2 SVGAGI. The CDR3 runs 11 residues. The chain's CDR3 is CASSSPPGQSF. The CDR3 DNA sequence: TGTGCCAGCAGTTCCCCCCCGGGACAGTCCTTT.

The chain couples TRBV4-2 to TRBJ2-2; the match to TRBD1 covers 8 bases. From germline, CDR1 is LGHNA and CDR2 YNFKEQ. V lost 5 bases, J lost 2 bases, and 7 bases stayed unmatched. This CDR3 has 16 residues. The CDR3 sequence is CASSTGQGTNTGELFF. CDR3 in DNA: TGTGCCAGCAGCACCGGACAGGGAACTAACACCGGGGAGCTGTTTTTT.

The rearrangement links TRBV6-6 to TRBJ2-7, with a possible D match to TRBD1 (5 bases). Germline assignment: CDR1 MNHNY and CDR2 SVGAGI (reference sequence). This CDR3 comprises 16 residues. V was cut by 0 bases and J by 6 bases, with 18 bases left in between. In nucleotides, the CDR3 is TGTGCCAGCAGTTACTCGTATAGCAGGGTCGGCGCCGAGCAGTACTTC. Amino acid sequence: CASSYSYSRVGAEQYF.

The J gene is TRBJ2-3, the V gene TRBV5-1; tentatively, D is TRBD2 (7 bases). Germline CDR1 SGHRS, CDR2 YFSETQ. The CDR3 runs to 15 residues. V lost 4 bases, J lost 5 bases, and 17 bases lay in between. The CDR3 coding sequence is TGCGCCAGCAGCACTACCGGGGGGCCGAGAGATACGCAGTATTTT. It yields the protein CASSTTGGPRDTQYF.

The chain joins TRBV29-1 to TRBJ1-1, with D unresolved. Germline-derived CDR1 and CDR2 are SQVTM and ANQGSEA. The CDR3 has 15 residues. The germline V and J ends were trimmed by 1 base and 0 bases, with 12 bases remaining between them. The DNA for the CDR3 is TGCAGCGTTGAAGTAGCACGGATCATGAACACTGAAGCTTTCTTT. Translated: CSVEVARIMNTEAFF.

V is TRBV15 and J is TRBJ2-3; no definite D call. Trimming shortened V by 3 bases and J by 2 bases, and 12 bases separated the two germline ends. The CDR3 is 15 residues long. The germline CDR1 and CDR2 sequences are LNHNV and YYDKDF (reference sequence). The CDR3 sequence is CATSRAYDATDTQYF. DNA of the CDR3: TGTGCCACCAGCAGGGCCTACGACGCCACAGATACGCAGTATTTT.

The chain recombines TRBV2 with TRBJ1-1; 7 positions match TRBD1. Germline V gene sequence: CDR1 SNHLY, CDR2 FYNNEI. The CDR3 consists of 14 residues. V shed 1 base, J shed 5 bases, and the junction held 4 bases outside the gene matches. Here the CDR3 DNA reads TGTGCCAGCAGTGAAGGCAGGGGGTGGACTGAAGCTTTCTTT. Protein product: CASSEGRGWTEAFF.

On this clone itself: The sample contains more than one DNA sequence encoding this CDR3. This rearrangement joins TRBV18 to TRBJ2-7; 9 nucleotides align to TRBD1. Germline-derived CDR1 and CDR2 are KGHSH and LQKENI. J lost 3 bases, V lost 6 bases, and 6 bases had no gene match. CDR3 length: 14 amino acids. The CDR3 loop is CASSPGGQGYEQYF. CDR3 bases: TGTGCCAGCTCCCCGGGGGGACAGGGCTACGAGCAGTACTTC.

CDR3 loop: CASSWTSAYYEQYF. The CDR3 region has the DNA TGTGCCAGCAGCTGGACTAGCGCCTATTACGAGCAGTACTTC. This chain connects TRBV7-2 to TRBJ2-7; TRBD2 agrees at 9 bases. Germline CDR1 reads SGHTA; CDR2 reads FQGNSA. Unmatched junction bases numbered 5, after V lost 4 bases and J lost 4 bases. This CDR3 has 14 residues. The full variable domain, with the rest looked up from reference TRBV7-2 and TRBJ2-7, is GAGVSQSPSNKVTEKGKDVELRCDPISGHTALYWYRQSLGQGLEFLIYFQGNSAPDKSGLPSDRFSAERTGGSVSTLTIQRTQQEDSAVYLCASSWTSAYYEQYFGPGTRLTVT.

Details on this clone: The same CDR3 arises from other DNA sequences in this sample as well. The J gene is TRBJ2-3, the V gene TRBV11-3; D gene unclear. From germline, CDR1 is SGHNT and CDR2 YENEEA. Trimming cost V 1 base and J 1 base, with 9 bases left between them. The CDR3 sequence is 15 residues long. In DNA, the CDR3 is TGTGCCAGCAGCTTAGGAGGATCTGGCACAGATACGCAGTATTTT. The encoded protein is CASSLGGSGTDTQYF.

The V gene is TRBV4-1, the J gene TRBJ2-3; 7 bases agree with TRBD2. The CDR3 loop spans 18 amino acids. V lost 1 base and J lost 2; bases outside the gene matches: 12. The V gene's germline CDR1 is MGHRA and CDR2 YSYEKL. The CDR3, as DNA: TGCGCCAGCAGCCAAGTAGGGGTCGAGCGGGGTCCCACAGATACGCAGTATTTT. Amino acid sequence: CASSQVGVERGPTDTQYF.

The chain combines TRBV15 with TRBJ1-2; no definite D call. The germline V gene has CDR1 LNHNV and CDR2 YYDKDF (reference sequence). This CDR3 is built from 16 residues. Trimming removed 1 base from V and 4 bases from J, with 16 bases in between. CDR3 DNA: TGTGCCACCAGCAGAGTAGGAGGACCTGGCGGCTATGGCTACACCTTC. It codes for CATSRVGGPGGYGYTF.

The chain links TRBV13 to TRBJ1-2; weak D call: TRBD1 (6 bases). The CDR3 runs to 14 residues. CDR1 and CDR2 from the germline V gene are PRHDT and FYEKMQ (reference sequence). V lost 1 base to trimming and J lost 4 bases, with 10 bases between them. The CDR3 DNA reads TGTGCCAGCAGCTTAGACGGGGGCTCCTATGGCTACACCTTC. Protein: CASSLDGGSYGYTF.

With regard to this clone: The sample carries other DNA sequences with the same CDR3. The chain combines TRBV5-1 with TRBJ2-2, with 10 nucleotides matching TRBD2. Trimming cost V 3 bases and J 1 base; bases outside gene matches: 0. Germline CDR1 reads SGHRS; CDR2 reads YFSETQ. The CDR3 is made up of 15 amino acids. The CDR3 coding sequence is TGCGCCAGCAGCTCTAGCGGGGGGAACACCGGGGAGCTGTTTTTT. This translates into CASSSSGGNTGELFF.

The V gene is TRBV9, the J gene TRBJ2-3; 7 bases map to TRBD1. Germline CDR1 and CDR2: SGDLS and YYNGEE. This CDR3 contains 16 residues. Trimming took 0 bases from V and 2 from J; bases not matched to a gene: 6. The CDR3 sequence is CASSVALGTDTDTQYF. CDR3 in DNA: TGTGCCAGCAGCGTAGCTCTGGGGACAGACACAGATACGCAGTATTTT.

CDR3 loop: CASSIQGAGNTIYF. For the CDR3, the DNA is TGTGCCAGCAGCATACAGGGAGCTGGAAACACCATATATTTT. The chain joins TRBV6-1 to TRBJ1-3; a weak D match, TRBD1 (6 bases). The CDR3 sequence is 14 residues long. Germline V gene lookup returns CDR1 MNHNS and CDR2 SASEGT. V lost 6 bases, J lost 2 bases, and 11 bases lay in between.

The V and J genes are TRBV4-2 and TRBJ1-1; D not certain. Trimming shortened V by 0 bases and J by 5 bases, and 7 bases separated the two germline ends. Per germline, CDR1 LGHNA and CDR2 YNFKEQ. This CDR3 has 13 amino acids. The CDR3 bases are TGTGCCAGCAGCCAAGAAAGCCGGACTGAAGCTTTCTTT. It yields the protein CASSQESRTEAFF.

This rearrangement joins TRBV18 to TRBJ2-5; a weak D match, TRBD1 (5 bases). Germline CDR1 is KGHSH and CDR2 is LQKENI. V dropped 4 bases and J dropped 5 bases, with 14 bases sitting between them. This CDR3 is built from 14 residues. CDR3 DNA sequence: TGTGCCAGCTCACGGGGCAGGGTGGTGGAGACCCAGTACTTC. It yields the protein CASSRGRVVETQYF.

CDR3 protein: CASSFHRAPGTGELFF. CDR3 DNA: TGTGCCAGCAGTTTTCACAGGGCCCCGGGGACCGGGGAGCTGTTTTTT. The chain employs TRBV28 and TRBJ2-2, with D maybe TRBD1 (6 bases). The V gene lost 3 bases and the J gene lost 5 bases, with 16 bases spanning the gap. Germline lookup yields CDR1 MDHEN and CDR2 SYDVKM. There are 16 residues in the CDR3. The full variable domain, completed using reference TRBV28 and TRBJ2-2, is DVKVTQSSRYLVKRTGEKVFLECVQDMDHENMFWYRQDPGLGLRLIYFSYDVKMKEKGDIPEGYSVSREKKERFSLILESASTNQTSMYLCASSFHRAPGTGELFFGEGSRLTVL.

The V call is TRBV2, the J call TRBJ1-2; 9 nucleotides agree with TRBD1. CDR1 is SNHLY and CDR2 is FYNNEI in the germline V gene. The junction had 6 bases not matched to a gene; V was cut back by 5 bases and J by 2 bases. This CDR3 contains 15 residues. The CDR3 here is CASSNPGQGNYGYTF. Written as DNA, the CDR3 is TGTGCCAGCAGTAATCCGGGACAGGGAAACTATGGCTACACCTTC.

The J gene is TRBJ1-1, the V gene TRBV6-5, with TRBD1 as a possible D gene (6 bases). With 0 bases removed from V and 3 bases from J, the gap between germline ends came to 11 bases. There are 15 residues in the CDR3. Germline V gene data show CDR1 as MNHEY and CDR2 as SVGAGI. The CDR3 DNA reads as TGTGCCAGCAGTTACTCTTGGACAGAAGACACTGAAGCTTTCTTT. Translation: CASSYSWTEDTEAFF.

The CDR3 DNA is TGTGCCAGCAGCAAAGGGGGCAGGTGGGGAGGCTACACCTTC. This gives the protein CASSKGGRWGGYTF. This chain links TRBV21-1 with TRBJ1-2; the DNA was not compared with TRBD1, the D call given in the table. TRBV21-1 corresponds to a pseudogene. CDR3 length equals 14 residues.

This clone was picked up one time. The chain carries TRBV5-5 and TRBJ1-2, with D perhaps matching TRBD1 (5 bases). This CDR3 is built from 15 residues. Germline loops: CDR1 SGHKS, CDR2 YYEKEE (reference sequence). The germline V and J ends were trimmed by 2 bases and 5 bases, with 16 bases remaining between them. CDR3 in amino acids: CASSLVSDSRYGYTF. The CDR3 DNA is TGTGCCAGCAGCTTAGTTTCAGACAGCCGATATGGCTACACCTTC.

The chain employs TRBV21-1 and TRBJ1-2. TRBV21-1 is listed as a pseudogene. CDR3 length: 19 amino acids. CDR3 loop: CAMQNHWLNNRGRYYGYTF. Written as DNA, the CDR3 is TGTGCCATGCAAAACCATTGGTTGAACAATCGGGGCCGGTACTATGGCTACACCTTC.